Detailed here is one TCR beta chain. What it binds is not known. Clones were read by immunoSEQ multiplex PCR, and TCRdb kept only the in-frame ones, dropping some. The sample includes some 100,000 clones, more than 75% of them seen just once. This record belongs to a study of T cell responses to AZD1222 COVID-19 vaccine. Germline assignment: CDR1 LNHDA and CDR2 SQIVND (reference sequence). CDR3 size: 15 residues. V was trimmed by 4 bases and J by 4 bases, leaving 16 bases between them. Study-wide results and caveats: Donor demographics were predominantly white British with a female majority; clonal diversity may be underestimated. In the spike-specific TCR repertoire, nearly half reportedly target unmutated variant regions. The span of vaccine-associated CD4 TCRs extended across spike, with dominance at 160-218 and 743-854. Scientists sampled the repertoires only once the peak T cell response had passed.

Sequenced material: peripheral blood, taken 28 days after the second AZD1222 dose. The chain uses TRBV19 and TRBJ1-2; D possibly corresponds to TRBD1 (6 bases). The TCR was taken from an adult who received the AZD1222 COVID-19 vaccine. CDR3 residues: CASSTRQEKGYGYTF. The CDR3 DNA reads as TGTGCCAGTAGTACGCGACAGGAAAAGGGCTATGGCTACACCTTC.